The 30 T cell receptor beta chains reported below all come from one sample, sequenced in a study of T cell changes during pregnancy in multiple sclerosis. Clones were sequenced by immunoSEQ multiplex PCR, and TCRdb holds only the in-frame ones, with some missing. Of about 61,000 clones listed, 90% are singletons. Sample: peripheral blood, taken in the first trimester of pregnancy. The receptors originated from a female donor in good health, enrolled as a control in a pregnancy study.

The chain carries TRBV19 and TRBJ1-5; tentatively, D is TRBD1 (5 bases). Germline values: CDR1 LNHDA, CDR2 SQIVND (reference sequence). Trimming cost V 10 bases and J 2 bases, with 12 bases left between them. The CDR3 covers 13 residues. CDR3 region: CATRDVRNQPQHF. CDR3 bases: TGTGCCACCAGGGATGTGCGCAATCAGCCCCAGCATTTT.

The rearrangement uses TRBV7-9 and TRBJ1-1, with D possibly matching TRBD1 (5 bases). Germline values: CDR1 SEHNR, CDR2 FQNEAQ (reference sequence). The CDR3 runs 11 residues. The V and J ends lost 6 bases and 7 bases respectively, with 9 bases between them. The CDR3 DNA sequence: TGTGCCAGCAGGTACACAGGTGAAGCTTTCTTT. Residues: CASRYTGEAFF.

The chain joins TRBV7-9 to TRBJ2-2, with TRBD1 as a possible D gene (5 bases). Germline lookup yields CDR1 SEHNR and CDR2 FQNEAQ (reference sequence). Trimming cost V 1 base and J 5 bases, with 11 bases left between them. This CDR3 contains 15 residues. CDR3 in amino acids: CASSLDQGWTGELFF. The CDR3 nucleotides are TGTGCCAGCAGCTTAGACCAGGGATGGACCGGGGAGCTGTTTTTT.

The rearrangement joins TRBV5-1 to TRBJ2-5; 7 bases are a match to TRBD1. The CDR3 is 13 amino acids. CDR1 is SGHRS and CDR2 is YFSETQ in the germline V gene. The V segment lost 7 bases and the J segment 1 base; nucleotides outside the gene matches: 4. The CDR3 is CASVRDSQETQYF. Here the CDR3 DNA reads TGCGCCAGCGTTCGGGACAGCCAAGAGACCCAGTACTTC. The variable domain in full, completed from reference TRBV5-1 and TRBJ2-5, reads KAGVTQTPRYLIKTRGQQVTLSCSPISGHRSVSWYQQTPGQGLQFLFEYFSETQRNKGNFPGRFSGRQFSNSRSEMNVSTLELGDSALYLCASVRDSQETQYFGPGTRLLVL.

The chain links TRBV18 to TRBJ1-3; 8 bases fit TRBD1. Unmatched junction bases numbered 3, after V lost 2 bases and J lost 0 bases. Germline CDR1 KGHSH, CDR2 LQKENI. The CDR3 is 16 residues long. The CDR3 region is CASSPSGTGSGNTIYF. In DNA form, the CDR3 reads TGTGCCAGCTCACCATCTGGGACAGGCTCTGGAAACACCATATATTTT.

The sample holds a few counts of this clone. The CDR3: CARPGHINQPQHF. In DNA form, the CDR3 reads TGTGCCAGGCCCGGACATATTAATCAGCCCCAGCATTTT. The chain employs TRBV10-3 and TRBJ1-5, with D perhaps TRBD1 (5 bases). V lost 10 bases and J 4 bases, leaving 14 bases between the germline ends. The CDR3 is 13 residues long. Germline CDR1 and CDR2: ENHRY and SYGVKD.

V is TRBV4-2 and J is TRBJ1-5; D is unresolved. The CDR3 is 17 amino acids. Trimming removed 0 bases at V and 0 bases at J, with 12 bases between. CDR1 is LGHNA, CDR2 YNFKEQ, per germline. CDR3 protein: CASSQDRPVHSNQPQHF. The CDR3 DNA follows: TGTGCCAGCAGCCAAGACAGGCCAGTACATAGCAATCAGCCCCAGCATTTT.

V gene TRBV4-2 combines with J gene TRBJ1-1, with a possible D match to TRBD1 (6 bases). CDR1 is LGHNA and CDR2 is YNFKEQ in the germline V gene. The germline V and J ends were trimmed by 0 bases and 0 bases, with 8 bases remaining between them. CDR3 size: 15 residues. CDR3 nucleotides: TGTGCCAGCAGCCAAGAGAGGGACATGAACACTGAAGCTTTCTTT. It codes for CASSQERDMNTEAFF.

The chain has TRBV7-6 and TRBJ1-4; 9 nucleotides line up with TRBD1. Germline-derived CDR1 and CDR2 are SGHVS and FNYEAQ. With V trimmed by 3 bases and J by 5 bases, 7 bases remained unmatched. The CDR3 has 16 residues. CDR3 amino acids: CASSLGQGGRNEKLFF. Here the CDR3 DNA reads TGTGCCAGCAGCTTGGGACAGGGTGGTCGAAATGAAAAACTGTTTTTT.

The chain joins TRBV30 to TRBJ2-3, with 8 bases lining up with TRBD1. Germline lookup yields CDR1 GTSNPN and CDR2 SVGIG (reference sequence). The J segment lost 5 bases and the V segment lost 4 bases, leaving 5 bases of the junction unmatched. The CDR3 has 13 amino acids. CDR3 in amino acids: CAWIGTGLDTQYF. CDR3 coding DNA: TGTGCCTGGATTGGGACAGGTCTAGATACGCAGTATTTT.

This clone was recorded a few times. The gene calls are TRBV5-4 and TRBJ1-6, with D possibly TRBD1 on 5 matching bases. This CDR3 contains 16 residues. Germline V lookup: CDR1 SGHNT, CDR2 YYREEE (reference sequence). V gave up 4 bases and J gave up 7 bases, with 18 bases separating them. The CDR3 sequence is CASSPGTRSSNSPLHF. The CDR3, as DNA: TGTGCCAGCAGCCCCGGGACTCGCTCATCGAATTCACCCCTCCACTTT.

The V and J genes are TRBV11-3 and TRBJ2-1, with TRBD1 matching over 10 bases. The CDR3 spans 15 residues. The germline V gene encodes CDR1 SGHNT and CDR2 YENEEA. V shed 5 bases and J 6 bases; nucleotides not matched to a gene: 7. This chain's CDR3 is CASSPRTGGSNEQFF. The CDR3 DNA sequence: TGTGCCAGCAGCCCCAGGACAGGGGGGTCCAATGAGCAGTTCTTC.

V gene TRBV5-4 combines with J gene TRBJ2-3, with a weak D call TRBD2 (6 bases). Germline values: CDR1 SGHNT, CDR2 YYREEE (reference sequence). The V gene lost 3 bases and the J gene lost 3 bases, with 8 bases spanning the gap. This CDR3 is 13 amino acids long. Written as DNA, the CDR3 is TGTGCCAGCAGCTCTCGGGGGACAGATACGCAGTATTTT. This gives the protein CASSSRGTDTQYF.

The genes are TRBV2 and TRBJ1-5; a possible D gene is TRBD1 (6 bases). Per the germline V gene, CDR1 is SNHLY and CDR2 is FYNNEI. This CDR3 comprises 16 residues. The V and J ends lost 0 bases and 4 bases respectively, with 13 bases between them. CDR3 sequence (DNA): TGTGCCAGCAGTGAAGCTTCAGGGGACGGAAATCAGCCCCAGCATTTT. It is translated as CASSEASGDGNQPQHF.

The chain joins TRBV27 to TRBJ2-5; weak D call: TRBD1 (5 bases). Trimming stripped 1 base from V and 2 bases from J, with 20 bases between. This CDR3 has 18 residues. The germline CDR1 and CDR2 sequences are MNHEY and SMNVEV (reference sequence). CDR3 residues: CASSLLSGGRARQETQYF. CDR3 DNA sequence: TGTGCCAGCAGTTTATTATCGGGTGGCAGGGCGAGACAAGAGACCCAGTACTTC.

The V call is TRBV2, the J call TRBJ1-5; no firm D call. The CDR3 spans 13 residues. Germline loops: CDR1 SNHLY, CDR2 FYNNEI. The V and J ends lost 8 bases and 6 bases respectively, with 14 bases between them. CDR3 protein: CASFREAGQPQHF. CDR3 sequence (DNA): TGTGCCAGCTTTAGGGAGGCGGGTCAGCCCCAGCATTTT.

The chain links TRBV7-3 to TRBJ1-2, with 8 bases fitting TRBD1. CDR3 size: 15 residues. Germline lookup yields CDR1 SGHTA and CDR2 FQGTGA. Trimming took 6 bases from V and 3 from J; bases not matched to a gene: 9. This CDR3 reads CASSTAATGDYGYTF. The CDR3 nucleotides are TGTGCCAGCAGTACTGCAGCGACAGGGGACTATGGCTACACCTTC.

For this clone: An end of the junction does not agree with germline; a read error may underlie this. The rearrangement links TRBV29-1 to TRBJ2-3; D is undetermined. CDR1 SQVTM and CDR2 ANQGSEA come from the germline V gene. The CDR3 is 13 residues long. The chain's CDR3 is CSGETQSTDTQYF. In DNA form, the CDR3 reads TGCAGCGGTGAAACACAAAGCACAGATACGCAGTATTTT.

The rearrangement links TRBV30 to TRBJ1-1; D perhaps matches TRBD1 (6 bases). The ends were cut back, 1 base at V and 4 bases at J, with 16 bases in the middle. This CDR3 region has 15 residues. Germline V gene sequence: CDR1 GTSNPN, CDR2 SVGIG (reference sequence). CDR3 region: CAWSAVQGYLTEAFF. CDR3 sequence (DNA): TGTGCCTGGAGTGCCGTACAGGGCTACCTCACTGAAGCTTTCTTT.

The chain joins TRBV11-2 to TRBJ1-2, with D unclear. The germline V gene encodes CDR1 SGHAT and CDR2 FQNNGV. The CDR3 extends over 15 amino acids. Trimming took off 4 bases at V and 0 bases at J, with 12 bases between the two ends. CDR3 DNA: TGTGCCAGCAGCTCCCCGAGGGCAGCTAACTATGGCTACACCTTC. Its translation: CASSSPRAANYGYTF.

V is TRBV5-1 and J is TRBJ2-5; 11 nucleotides line up with TRBD2. Looked up from germline, CDR1 is SGHRS and CDR2 is YFSETQ. V dropped 4 bases and J dropped 1; count of bases not matched to a gene: 18. There are 20 residues in the CDR3. The DNA for the CDR3 is TGCGCCAGCAGCCCCCCGGAGGGGACTAGCGGATTAAGACTCCAAGAGACCCAGTACTTC. Translation: CASSPPEGTSGLRLQETQYF. Combining the CDR3 with reference TRBV5-1 and TRBJ2-5 gives the whole variable domain KAGVTQTPRYLIKTRGQQVTLSCSPISGHRSVSWYQQTPGQGLQFLFEYFSETQRNKGNFPGRFSGRQFSNSRSEMNVSTLELGDSALYLCASSPPEGTSGLRLQETQYFGPGTRLLVL.

V gene TRBV30 combines with J gene TRBJ1-2, with D perhaps matching TRBD1 (6 bases). V was pared by 0 bases and J by 9 bases, with 17 bases between. Germline-derived CDR1 and CDR2 are GTSNPN and SVGIG (reference sequence). The CDR3 runs 14 residues. CDR3 sequence: CAWSVNLGQGSYTF. The CDR3 DNA reads TGTGCCTGGAGTGTTAACTTAGGGCAGGGGAGCTACACCTTC.

This sequence joins TRBV7-3 and TRBJ1-2; maybe TRBD1 (6 bases). In germline, CDR1 is SGHTA, CDR2 FQGTGA. Trimming left V 5 bases short and J 3 bases short, with 13 bases between. The CDR3 loop spans 14 amino acids. The DNA for the CDR3 is TGTGCCAGCAGCGCTACAGGGAGGGACTATGGCTACACCTTC. Amino acids: CASSATGRDYGYTF.

V and J are TRBV9 and TRBJ2-3, with 10 bases identical to TRBD2. The germline V gene has CDR1 SGDLS and CDR2 YYNGEE. V was clipped by 2 bases and J by 3 bases; unmatched bases: 6. This CDR3 spans 16 amino acids. CDR3 region: CASSVGSGGRTDTQYF. Here the CDR3 DNA reads TGTGCCAGCAGCGTGGGTAGCGGGGGGCGGACAGATACGCAGTATTTT. The whole variable domain, filled in from reference TRBV9 and TRBJ2-3, reads DSGVTQTPKHLITATGQRVTLRCSPRSGDLSVYWYQQSLDQGLQFLIQYYNGEERAKGNILERFSAQQFPDLHSELNLSSLELGDSALYFCASSVGSGGRTDTQYFGPGTRLTVL.

The rearrangement uses TRBV4-2 and TRBJ1-1; D gene unclear. V was clipped by 4 bases and J by 8 bases, with 14 bases between them. Looked up from germline, CDR1 is LGHNA and CDR2 is YNFKEQ. This CDR3 is built from 13 residues. CDR3 protein: CASSPESLFEAFF. The CDR3 DNA follows: TGTGCCAGCAGCCCAGAATCTCTTTTCGAAGCTTTCTTT.

The gene calls are TRBV19 and TRBJ1-2; 7 bases fit TRBD1. The germline V gene encodes CDR1 LNHDA and CDR2 SQIVND (reference sequence). With V trimmed by 6 bases and J by 4 bases, 11 bases remained unmatched. CDR3 length equals 15 residues. The CDR3 nucleotides read TGTGCCAGTAGGGTCCAGGGGGTTGTCGGCTATGGCTACACCTTC. Residues: CASRVQGVVGYGYTF.

Here the CDR3 DNA reads TGTGCCAGTAGTATAAGACATTTCGACTACGAGCAGTACTTC. Protein sequence: CASSIRHFDYEQYF. This chain uses TRBV19 with TRBJ2-7, with no clear D. V lost 2 bases to trimming and J lost 3 bases, with 11 bases between them. CDR1 LNHDA and CDR2 SQIVND come from the germline V gene (reference sequence). The length of the CDR3 is 14 residues.

V is TRBV5-1 and J is TRBJ1-2; D unclear. Per germline, CDR1 SGHRS and CDR2 YFSETQ. CDR3 length: 14 amino acids. V lost 0 bases, J lost 0 bases, and 6 bases lay in between. CDR3 nucleotide sequence: TGCGCCAGCAGCTTGGCCACGGCTAACTATGGCTACACCTTC. This gives the protein CASSLATANYGYTF.

The chain couples TRBV11-3 to TRBJ1-2; D ambiguous. This CDR3 comprises 15 residues. The germline gives CDR1 SGHNT, CDR2 YENEEA. V gave up 6 bases and J gave up 0 bases, with 14 bases separating them. In DNA form, the CDR3 reads TGTGCCAGCAGTCCTCGACTGATTGCTAACTATGGCTACACCTTC. This sequence encodes CASSPRLIANYGYTF.

V and J are TRBV5-1 and TRBJ1-2; D is perhaps TRBD1 (6 bases). The CDR3 runs 15 residues. Trimming cost V 5 bases and J 1 base, with 15 bases left between them. Per germline, CDR1 SGHRS and CDR2 YFSETQ. The CDR3 region has the DNA TGCGCCAGCAGATTTCGGGACACCAATAACTATGGCTACACCTTC. It encodes CASRFRDTNNYGYTF.